The clone carrying this T cell receptor delta chain was seen a handful of times. This specimen comes from a study of gamma-delta T cells after stem cell transplantation. CDR1 is GEAIGNYY and CDR2 is EKD in the germline V gene. This CDR3 spans 18 amino acids. The V segment lost 3 bases and the J segment 2 bases; nucleotides outside the gene matches: 13. TCRdb re-called clones from the RT-PCR reads via CATT. The repertoire holds a few thousand delta-chain clones, with 30% as singletons. The clonotype originates from a human donor. It is not recorded whose cells these are; they may come from a transplant donor. Sequencing was done on a sample of gamma-delta T cells. This rearrangement joins TRDV2 to TRDJ1, with TRDD3 matching over 11 bases. CDR3 sequence reads: CACDGVFLLGDKTDKLIF. Written as DNA, the CDR3 is TGTGCCTGTGACGGCGTCTTCTTACTGGGGGATAAGACCGATAAACTCATCTTT.